This record concerns one TCR beta chain sequence. The germline CDR1 and CDR2 sequences are MRHNA and SNTAGT. The CDR3 is 14 residues long. Trimming took 7 bases from V and 6 from J; bases not matched to a gene: 9. This sample is part of a study of blood T cell repertoires in COVID-19. Only in-frame clones appear in the TCRdb table, and some are missing; sequencing was by immunoSEQ multiplex PCR. The profile shows roughly 290,000 clones, roughly 91% of them singletons. This sequence joins TRBV6-4 and TRBJ2-1; 7 bases match TRBD2. Sequenced: peripheral blood. The sequence derives from a young man with acute or convalescent COVID-19. CDR3 coding DNA: TGTGCCAGCAAAAGGCGGGAGACGGTCAATGAGCAGTTCTTC. The encoded protein is CASKRRETVNEQFF.